This T cell receptor beta chain was recovered during a study of CD8 T cells in ankylosing spondylitis. General study findings and limits: The study identified a TCR beta motif of 7 or 8 highly homologous variants that appeared characteristic of ankylosing spondylitis blood. With a CD8+ phenotype, disease-linked clones were relatively rare in peripheral blood.

A quantitative 5'-RACE method, one with molecular barcodes, was used to make TCR beta libraries. TCRdb independently ran MiXCR on the 5' RACE reads; one entry per CDR3 protein. The sample holds roughly 130,000 distinct CDR3 sequences, approximately 13% seen once. Concerning this clonotype itself: What it binds is unknown.

The V gene lost 0 bases and the J gene lost 13 bases, with 11 bases spanning the gap. This CDR3 comprises 13 residues. CDR1 is SGHRS, CDR2 YFSETQ, per germline. This TCR came from a female donor with ankylosing spondylitis or in good health (not recorded which). Sequenced material: blood, either unsorted or a sorted T cell fraction (not recorded which). This sequence joins TRBV5-1 and TRBJ1-6; tentatively, D is TRBD1 (5 bases). Here the CDR3 DNA reads TGCGCCAGCAGCTTGGGTGAGACAGTTCCCCTCCACTTT. This codes for CASSLGETVPLHF.